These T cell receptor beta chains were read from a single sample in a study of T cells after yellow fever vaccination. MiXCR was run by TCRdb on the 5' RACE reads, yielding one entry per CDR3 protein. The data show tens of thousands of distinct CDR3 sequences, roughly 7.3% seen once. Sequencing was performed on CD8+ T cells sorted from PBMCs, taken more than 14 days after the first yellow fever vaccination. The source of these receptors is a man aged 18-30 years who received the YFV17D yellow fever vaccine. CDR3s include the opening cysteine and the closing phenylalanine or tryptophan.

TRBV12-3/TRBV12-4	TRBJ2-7	CASSPRGNPYEQYF
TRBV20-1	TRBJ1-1	CSASGWSAGFEAFF
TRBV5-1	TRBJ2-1	CASSFSGGAFFNEQFF
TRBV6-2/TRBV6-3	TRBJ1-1	CASSYSWGQNAEAFF
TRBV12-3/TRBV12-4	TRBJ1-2	CASRGVGIATHYGYTF
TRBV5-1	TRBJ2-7	CASSFEEGRDYEQYF
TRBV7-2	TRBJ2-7	CASSWGANYEQYF
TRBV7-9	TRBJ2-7	CASSLPGQRSAEQYF
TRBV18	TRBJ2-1	CASSPPGDEQFF
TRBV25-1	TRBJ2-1	CASSELAGEVNEQFF
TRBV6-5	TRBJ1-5	CASSYGQGHQPQHF
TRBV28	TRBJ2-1	CASRTAIDEQFF
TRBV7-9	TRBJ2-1	CASSLADSSSGNEQFF
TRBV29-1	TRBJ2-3	CSVDEAGHTQYF
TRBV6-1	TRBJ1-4	CASSEFPFGSEEKLFF
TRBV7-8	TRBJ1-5	CASSHLRDIHQPQHF
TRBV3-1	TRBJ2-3	CASSEAGVTTDTQYF
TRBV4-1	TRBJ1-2	CASSPRDRGELKSNWGYTF
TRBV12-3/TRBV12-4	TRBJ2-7	CASSLRSSYEQYF
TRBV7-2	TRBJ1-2	CASSFAGQGNGYTF
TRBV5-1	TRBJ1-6	CASSLWDWTANSPLHF
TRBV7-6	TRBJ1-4	CASSPTGTGEDEKLFF
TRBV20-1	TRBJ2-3	CSAKSLLAGEADTQYF
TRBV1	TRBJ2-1	CTSSPTWGYLAERSPGQFF
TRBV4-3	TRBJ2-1	CASSLGPNNEQFF
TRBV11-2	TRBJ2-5	CASTPRGSGETQYF
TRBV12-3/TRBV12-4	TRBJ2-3	CASSFTGDTQYF
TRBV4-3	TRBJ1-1	CASSHTRLGSEAFF
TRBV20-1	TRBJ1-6	CSARDTGTGSPLHF
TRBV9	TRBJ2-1	CASSALAGGHNNEQFF
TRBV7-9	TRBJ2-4	CASSPPGAKNIQYF
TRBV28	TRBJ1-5	CASSRTGDRGRNQPQHF
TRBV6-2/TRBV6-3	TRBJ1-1	CASSRQGTTEAFF
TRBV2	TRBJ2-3	CASSESGTGADTQYF
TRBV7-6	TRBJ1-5	CASSLGTGGGQPQHF
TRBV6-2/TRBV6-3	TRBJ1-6	CASSSDSPLHF
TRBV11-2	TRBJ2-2	CASSPTSGGSGGELFF
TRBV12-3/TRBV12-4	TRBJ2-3	CASSFKETGWGTDTQYF
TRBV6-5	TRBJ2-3	CASSYLSTSGSTDTQYF
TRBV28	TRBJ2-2	CASSLHGDTGELFF
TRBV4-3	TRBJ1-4	CASSQEGNRRNEKLFF
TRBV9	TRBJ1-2	CASSVGELNYGYTF